This entry features one TCR beta chain sequence. Antigen: not known. Before thyroid surgery, none of the patients had received any treatment. Source study methods: The study built a papillary thyroid cancer distant-metastasis classifier from CDR3 differences across clinicopathological groups. TCRdb re-called the PCR reads through MiXCR. TCRdb's processing, not the study's, gives the V and J calls here. Among 50,000 to 65,000 clones listed, about 3.8% were seen once. This CDR3 comprises 15 residues. With 1 base removed from V and 8 bases from J, the gap between germline ends came to 17 bases. Germline V lookup: CDR1 MDHEN, CDR2 SYDVKM. The sample originates from a study of metastatic and nonmetastatic thyroid tumors. Background on the study: Both malignant and benign thyroid patients supplied peripheral blood and tumor or nodule tissue samples, across which the repertoires of these patients were then compared.

Study-wide results and limits: For both blood and tumor, malignant thyroid tumors reportedly showed significantly higher TCR beta diversity than benign nodules did.

This sequence joins TRBV28 and TRBJ1-1; D remains ambiguous. This receptor was obtained from a female donor with papillary thyroid cancer or a benign thyroid nodule (not recorded which). Some clones in this sample may be carry-over from other donors' samples. Sequenced input: blood. CDR3 nucleotides: TGTGCCAGCAGTTTATATGGGAACGCCCCCAGGGAAGCTTTCTTT. This sequence encodes CASSLYGNAPREAFF.